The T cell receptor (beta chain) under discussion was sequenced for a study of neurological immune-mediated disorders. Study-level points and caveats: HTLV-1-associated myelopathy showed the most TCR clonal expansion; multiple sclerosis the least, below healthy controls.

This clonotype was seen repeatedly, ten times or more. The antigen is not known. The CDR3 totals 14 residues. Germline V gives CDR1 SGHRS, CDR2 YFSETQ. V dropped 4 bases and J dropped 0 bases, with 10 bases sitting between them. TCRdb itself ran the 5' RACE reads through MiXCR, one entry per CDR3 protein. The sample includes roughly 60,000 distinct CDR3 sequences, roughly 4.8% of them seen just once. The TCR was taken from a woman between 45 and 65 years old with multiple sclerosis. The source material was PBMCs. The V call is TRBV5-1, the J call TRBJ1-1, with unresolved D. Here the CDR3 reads CASSPTEMNTEAFF. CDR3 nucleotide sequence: TGCGCCAGCAGCCCTACAGAAATGAACACTGAAGCTTTCTTT.